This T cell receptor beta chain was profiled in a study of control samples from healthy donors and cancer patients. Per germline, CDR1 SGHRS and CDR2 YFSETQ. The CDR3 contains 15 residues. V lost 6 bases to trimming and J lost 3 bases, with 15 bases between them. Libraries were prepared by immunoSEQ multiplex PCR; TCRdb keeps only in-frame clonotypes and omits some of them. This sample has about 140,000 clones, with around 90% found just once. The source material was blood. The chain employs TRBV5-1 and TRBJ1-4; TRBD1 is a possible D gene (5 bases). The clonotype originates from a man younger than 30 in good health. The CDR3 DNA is TGCGCCAGCACCCCAGGGAGGGGATCTAATGAAAAACTGTTTTTT. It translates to CASTPGRGSNEKLFF.